These T cell receptor beta chains were read from a single sample in a study of T cells in Graves' hyperthyroidism and ophthalmopathy. TCRdb used MiXCR to reprocess the multiplex PCR reads, holding one entry per CDR3 protein. The sample holds fewer than 750,000 distinct CDR3 sequences; 13% to 15% are singletons and the top ten take around 12%. The sample was blood. The receptors come from a woman aged 45-59 years with Graves' ophthalmopathy. Each CDR3 is given with its conserved first and last residue. D genes are given only for firm matches. A clone size is listed for some rows: how often the clone was seen (once, few, many), or a class if it is expanded.

clone_size	d_call	j_call	v_call	cdr3_aa	cdr3_nt
.	.	TRBJ1-1	TRBV5-6	CASSLNGLEAFF	TGTGCCAGCAGCTTGAATGGCCTAGAAGCTTTCTTT
many	.	TRBJ2-2	TRBV15	CATSRAGDTGELFF	TGTGCCACCAGCAGAGCGGGGGACACCGGGGAGCTGTTTTTT
few	.	TRBJ2-1	TRBV28	CASVWGRGEQFF	TGTGCCAGCGTCTGGGGGAGGGGGGAGCAGTTCTTC
.	TRBD2	TRBJ2-3	TRBV15	CATSRGLAGDADTQYF	TGTGCCACCAGCAGGGGACTAGCGGGAGATGCAGATACGCAGTATTTT
.	TRBD2	TRBJ2-7	TRBV9	CASSVGGGFAYEQYF	TGTGCCAGCAGCGTGGGCGGGGGGTTCGCCTACGAGCAGTACTTC
.	.	TRBJ2-7	TRBV7-2	CASSRTAASYEQYF	TGTGCCAGCAGCCGGACAGCGGCGTCCTACGAGCAGTACTTC
many	TRBD1	TRBJ2-3	TRBV9	CASSAKPQGVRSDTQYF	TGTGCCAGCAGCGCAAAACCACAGGGGGTTCGATCAGATACGCAGTATTTT
few	.	TRBJ2-5	TRBV4-3	CASSLRARGTETQYF	TGCGCCAGCAGCCTTCGGGCCCGCGGGACAGAGACCCAGTACTTC
many	.	TRBJ2-5	TRBV20-1	CSARGRTKPGETQYF	TGCAGTGCTAGAGGCCGGACCAAACCTGGAGAGACCCAGTACTTC
few	.	TRBJ2-2	TRBV14	CASSQDISGELFF	TGTGCCAGCAGCCAAGATATTTCCGGGGAGCTGTTTTTT
many	.	TRBJ2-7	TRBV5-6	CASSREVWTGSYEQYF	TGTGCCAGCAGTCGGGAGGTATGGACAGGATCCTACGAGCAGTACTTC
few	.	TRBJ2-5	TRBV5-1	CASIQGETQYF	TGCGCCAGCATTCAGGGGGAGACCCAGTACTTC
many	.	TRBJ1-2	TRBV7-2	CASSLSRGGYGYTF	TGTGCCAGCAGTTTAAGCAGGGGAGGATATGGCTACACCTTC
many	TRBD1	TRBJ2-1	TRBV29-1	CSVAQGARSNEQFF	TGCAGCGTTGCACAGGGGGCGAGGAGCAATGAGCAGTTCTTC
many	.	TRBJ1-2	TRBV9	CASSVSQGGYTF	TGTGCCAGCAGCGTAAGTCAGGGTGGCTACACCTTC
many	TRBD1	TRBJ2-1	TRBV24-1	CATSDTTGGTYNEQFF	TGTGCCACCAGTGACACAACAGGGGGCACCTACAATGAGCAGTTCTTC
many	.	TRBJ2-5	TRBV12-3/TRBV12-4	CASSLAGRFQETQYF	TGTGCCAGCAGTTTAGCGGGAAGGTTCCAAGAGACCCAGTACTTC
many	.	TRBJ2-1	TRBV20-1	CSARRLEGAAYNEQFF	TGCAGTGCTAGAAGGTTGGAGGGAGCGGCCTACAATGAGCAGTTCTTC
few	TRBD2	TRBJ2-5	TRBV19	CASSNPGTTLGTQYF	TGTGCCAGTAGTAACCCCGGGACTACACTTGGGACCCAGTACTTC
many	TRBD2	TRBJ2-7	TRBV5-1	CASSSGTISYEQYF	TGCGCCAGCAGCTCCGGGACTATCTCCTACGAGCAGTACTTC